One and the same sample provided the 21 T cell receptor beta chains below, sequenced in a study of blood T cell repertoires in COVID-19. Some clones are missing from TCRdb's copy, which holds only in-frame ones; the method was immunoSEQ multiplex PCR. The sample has about 160,000 clones; just under 80% are singletons. Sequences were obtained from peripheral blood. The source of these receptors is an elderly woman with acute or convalescent COVID-19.

This clone appeared a single time. The V call is TRBV7-9, the J call TRBJ1-3; 9 nucleotides agree with TRBD1. J lost 2 bases, V lost 4 bases, and 6 bases had no gene match. CDR1 is SEHNR and CDR2 is FQNEAQ in the germline V gene (reference sequence). This CDR3 has 16 amino acids. CDR3 protein: CASSSRDRVPGNTIYF. The CDR3 nucleotides read TGTGCCAGCAGCTCAAGGGACAGGGTCCCTGGAAACACCATATATTTT.

This clone was recorded only once. The chain combines TRBV18 with TRBJ2-2; the D is unclear. The CDR3 is made up of 14 amino acids. The germline CDR1 and CDR2 sequences are KGHSH and LQKENI. Trimming took off 0 bases at V and 3 bases at J, with 5 bases between the two ends. In DNA, the CDR3 is TGTGCCAGCTCACCACCAGACTACACCGGGGAGCTGTTTTTT. Its translation is CASSPPDYTGELFF.

The chain is built from TRBV12-3 or TRBV12-4 and TRBJ2-5, with 7 bases identical to TRBD1. The V segment lost 6 bases and the J segment 2 bases; nucleotides outside the gene matches: 3. The CDR3 spans 13 residues. CDR3 loop: CASSPGQQETQYF. The CDR3 region has the DNA TGTGCCAGCAGCCCGGGACAGCAAGAGACCCAGTACTTC.

The sample holds a few counts of this clone. The chain has TRBV5-6 and TRBJ1-2; no definite D call. The CDR3 length is 13 residues. The germline gives CDR1 SGHDT, CDR2 YYEEEE. The V gene lost 1 base and the J gene lost 6 bases, with 10 bases spanning the gap. The CDR3 loop reads CASSLMGSNGYTF. For the CDR3, the DNA is TGTGCCAGCAGCTTGATGGGCTCCAATGGCTACACCTTC.

In DNA form, the CDR3 reads TGTGCCAGCAGTTACAGGGCGACAGGGCGGCATCAGCCCCAGCATTTT. It encodes CASSYRATGRHQPQHF. V usage is TRBV6-2 or TRBV6-3 and J usage is TRBJ1-5; the match to TRBD1 covers 7 bases. The length of the CDR3 is 16 residues. Trimming at V came to 2 bases and at J to 5 bases, leaving 9 bases not matched to a gene. Germline CDR1 and CDR2: MNHEY and SVGEGT.

This clone was seen a handful of times. The rearrangement links TRBV4-1 to TRBJ2-2; 9 positions agree with TRBD1. The CDR3 totals 16 residues. V trimming: 3 bases; J trimming: 7 bases; junction bases outside the gene matches: 9. Per germline, CDR1 MGHRA and CDR2 YSYEKL. CDR3 bases: TGCGCCAGCAGCCACGGGACAGGGTGGAGGGTCGGGGAGCTGTTTTTT. This gives the protein CASSHGTGWRVGELFF.

The chain is built from TRBV5-1 and TRBJ2-5; perhaps TRBD2 as D (6 bases). CDR1 is SGHRS and CDR2 is YFSETQ in the germline V gene. The CDR3 length is 16 residues. V lost 4 bases and J lost 2, with 18 bases in between. CDR3 region: CASSKTLGGGQETQYF. CDR3 DNA: TGCGCCAGCAGCAAAACCTTGGGAGGTGGGCAAGAGACCCAGTACTTC.

The V call is TRBV28, the J call TRBJ2-7; 7 bases are a match to TRBD1. Germline loops: CDR1 MDHEN, CDR2 SYDVKM. This CDR3 region has 14 residues. The trim removed 11 bases at V and 1 base at J, leaving 11 bases unmatched. DNA for the CDR3: TGTGCCGGAAACCGCAGGGGGTTATCCTACGAGCAGTACTTC. It is translated as CAGNRRGLSYEQYF. Complete variable domain (other parts from reference TRBV28 and TRBJ2-7): DVKVTQSSRYLVKRTGEKVFLECVQDMDHENMFWYRQDPGLGLRLIYFSYDVKMKEKGDIPEGYSVSREKKERFSLILESASTNQTSMYLCAGNRRGLSYEQYFGPGTRLTVT.

This chain links TRBV11-2 with TRBJ2-5; D remains unclear. CDR1 is SGHAT and CDR2 is FQNNGV in the germline V gene. The V end was cut by 5 bases, the J end by 2 bases, with 9 bases between. This CDR3 comprises 13 residues. This CDR3 reads CASSKQTQETQYF. DNA of the CDR3: TGTGCCAGCAGCAAGCAGACTCAAGAGACCCAGTACTTC. Drawing the rest from reference TRBV11-2 and TRBJ2-5, the complete variable domain is EAGVAQSPRYKIIEKRQSVAFWCNPISGHATLYWYQQILGQGPKLLIQFQNNGVVDDSQLPKDRFSAERLKGVDSTLKIQPAKLEDSAVYLCASSKQTQETQYFGPGTRLLVL.

For the CDR3, the DNA is TGTGCCAGCAGCTTAGGGCAGGGGAGTCCGGGAGGAACTGAAGCTTTCTTT. It translates to CASSLGQGSPGGTEAFF. The rearrangement links TRBV7-2 to TRBJ1-1; possible D gene TRBD1, 6 bases. There are 17 residues in the CDR3. Trimming left V 1 base short and J 5 bases short, with 20 bases between. Germline CDR1 is SGHTA and CDR2 is FQGNSA.

This clone occurred once. The chain combines TRBV20-1 with TRBJ1-1; D not resolved. V lost 5 bases, J lost 1 base, and 5 bases lay in between. CDR1 and CDR2 from the germline V gene are DFQATT and SNEGSKA (reference sequence). CDR3 length: 11 residues. CDR3 DNA sequence: TGCAGTGCTCCCCGGAACACTGAAGCTTTCTTT. Amino acid sequence: CSAPRNTEAFF.

The J gene is TRBJ2-3, the V gene TRBV11-1; 8 positions match TRBD2. CDR3 length: 16 residues. V lost 5 bases, J lost 1 base, and 8 bases stayed unmatched. CDR1 is SGHAT and CDR2 is FQDESV in the germline V gene (reference sequence). The CDR3 loop reads CASSIAGTRGTDTQYF. In DNA, the CDR3 is TGTGCCAGCAGCATCGCCGGGACTAGAGGCACAGATACGCAGTATTTT.

This clone has only a few counts. The chain uses TRBV7-9 and TRBJ1-2, with D unclear. Trimming removed 3 bases at V and 8 bases at J, with 10 bases between. This CDR3 region has 12 residues. From germline, CDR1 is SEHNR and CDR2 FQNEAQ (reference sequence). CDR3 in DNA: TGTGCCAGCAGCTTTAGACCAGGCGGCTACACCTTC. Translation: CASSFRPGGYTF.

V and J are TRBV6-2 or TRBV6-3 and TRBJ2-2; D possibly corresponds to TRBD2 (5 bases). The germline gives CDR1 MNHEY, CDR2 SVGEGT. The CDR3 has 17 amino acids. Trimming removed 7 bases at V and 3 bases at J, with 21 bases between. CDR3 loop: CASTPQPGKRYTGELFF. The DNA for the CDR3 is TGTGCCAGCACCCCACAACCCGGCAAGCGGTACACCGGGGAGCTGTTTTTT.

The chain links TRBV19 to TRBJ1-1; 7 bases agree with TRBD1. Unmatched junction bases numbered 10, after V lost 7 bases and J lost 2 bases. CDR1 and CDR2 (germline): LNHDA, SQIVND (reference sequence). The CDR3 has 15 residues. CDR3 protein: CASTVLYRGNTEAFF. Written as DNA, the CDR3 is TGTGCCAGTACCGTCCTATACAGGGGAAACACTGAAGCTTTCTTT.

This clone was counted once. The chain couples TRBV5-1 to TRBJ2-1, with 7 bases matching TRBD1. This CDR3 has 15 residues. Trimming took 4 bases from V and 0 from J; bases not matched to a gene: 4. Germline lookup yields CDR1 SGHRS and CDR2 YFSETQ. The CDR3: CASSGYRGSYNEQFF. DNA for the CDR3: TGCGCCAGCAGCGGGTACAGGGGCTCCTACAATGAGCAGTTCTTC.

This chain links TRBV28 with TRBJ2-1; the match to TRBD2 covers 7 bases. Unmatched junction bases numbered 14, after V lost 3 bases and J lost 0 bases. CDR1 is MDHEN, CDR2 SYDVKM, per germline. The CDR3 runs 19 residues. CDR3 nucleotides: TGTGCCAGCAGTTTCTTGCGGCTGCGGCTAGCGGCCTCCTACAATGAGCAGTTCTTC. Translating gives CASSFLRLRLAASYNEQFF.

The chain couples TRBV4-1 to TRBJ2-1; TRBD2 matches at 11 bases. V lost 4 bases and J lost 6; bases outside the gene matches: 8. This CDR3 has 16 amino acids. Germline-derived CDR1 and CDR2 are MGHRA and YSYEKL. In DNA, the CDR3 is TGCGCCAGCAGCCTTATACTAGCGGGGGACCTCAATGAGCAGTTCTTC. Translating it yields CASSLILAGDLNEQFF.

The CDR3 spells CASSIESSNSPLHF. The CDR3, as DNA: TGTGCCAGTAGTATTGAGTCAAGCAATTCACCCCTCCACTTT. The gene calls are TRBV19 and TRBJ1-6; the D is unclear. V lost 3 bases and J 7 bases, leaving 10 bases between the germline ends. Germline CDR1 reads LNHDA; CDR2 reads SQIVND (reference sequence). This CDR3 contains 14 residues.

The chain is built from TRBV4-2 and TRBJ1-2; 8 bases fit TRBD1. Germline CDR1 is LGHNA and CDR2 is YNFKEQ. J gave up 4 bases and V 0 bases, and 13 bases lay outside the gene matches. CDR3 length: 18 residues. CDR3 DNA sequence: TGTGCCAGCAGCCAAGATCAATGGGGCGGCAGGGGGCTCTATGGCTACACCTTC. It codes for CASSQDQWGGRGLYGYTF.

The chain is built from TRBV6-5 and TRBJ1-1, with 8 bases matching TRBD1. Germline trimming cut 5 bases from V and 5 bases from J; bases unmatched to any gene: 10. Germline lookup yields CDR1 MNHEY and CDR2 SVGAGI. The CDR3 extends over 15 amino acids. This chain's CDR3 is CASSPRTGGHTEAFF. The CDR3 DNA follows: TGTGCCAGCAGTCCAAGAACAGGGGGGCATACTGAAGCTTTCTTT.